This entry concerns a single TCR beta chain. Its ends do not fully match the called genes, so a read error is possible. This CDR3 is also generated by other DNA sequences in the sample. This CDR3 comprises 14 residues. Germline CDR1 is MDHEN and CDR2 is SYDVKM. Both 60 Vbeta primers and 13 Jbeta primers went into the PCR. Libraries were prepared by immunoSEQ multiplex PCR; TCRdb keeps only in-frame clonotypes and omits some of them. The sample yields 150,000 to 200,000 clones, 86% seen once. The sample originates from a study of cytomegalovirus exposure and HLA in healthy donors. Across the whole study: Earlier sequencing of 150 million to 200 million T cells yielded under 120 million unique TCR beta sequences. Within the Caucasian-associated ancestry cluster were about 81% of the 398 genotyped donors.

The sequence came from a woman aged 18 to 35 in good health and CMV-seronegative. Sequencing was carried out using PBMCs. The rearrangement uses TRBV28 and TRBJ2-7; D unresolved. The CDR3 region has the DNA TGTGCCAGCAGTTTTCAGGCTGGTGTTGCCCAAACGGACTTC. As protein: CASSFQAGVAQTDF. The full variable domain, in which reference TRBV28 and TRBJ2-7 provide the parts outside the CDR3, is DVKVTQSSRYLVKRTGEKVFLECVQDMDHENMFWYRQDPGLGLRLIYFSYDVKMKEKGDIPEGYSVSREKKERFSLILESASTNQTSMYLCASSFQAGVAQTDFGPGTRLTVT.